These 6 T cell receptor beta chains share one sample of origin, sequenced in a study of T cells after yellow fever vaccination. One entry per CDR3 protein results from TCRdb running MiXCR on the 5' RACE reads. The sample yields about 340,000 distinct CDR3 sequences, around an eighth seen once. The material was CD4+ T cells sorted from PBMCs, obtained 15 days after the yellow fever booster vaccination. These receptors all stem from a young man who received the YFV17D yellow fever vaccine.

The chain carries TRBV7-3 and TRBJ2-6; D not resolved. CDR3 length equals 17 residues. The V end lost 0 bases, the J end lost 0 bases, and 9 bases lay between the germline ends. Germline V lookup: CDR1 SGHTA, CDR2 FQGTGA. CDR3 nucleotide sequence: TGTGCCAGCAGCTTAACAATTGGAGCCTCTGGGGCCAACGTCCTGACTTTC. It specifies CASSLTIGASGANVLTF.

Concerning this clonotype: One end of the junction fails to match germline, which may point to a read error. The CDR3 spells CASSLVLAGDSTYTQYF. The CDR3 DNA follows: TGCGCCAGCAGCTTGGTGCTAGCGGGGGACAGCACATATACGCAGTATTTT. The chain uses TRBV5-1 and TRBJ2-3; 10 bases fit TRBD2. The germline V gene encodes CDR1 SGHRS and CDR2 YFSETQ. This CDR3 is 17 amino acids long.

In its sample, this clonotype was seen a few times. The gene calls are TRBV4-3 and TRBJ2-5; no definite D call. CDR1 LGHNA and CDR2 YSLEER come from the germline V gene. CDR3 length: 15 amino acids. Between the trimmed V and J ends, which lost 0 bases and 5 bases, there was a span of 13 bases. The CDR3 DNA reads TGCGCCAGCAGCCAAGATAAAGGCCTGAGTGAGACCCAGTACTTC. Translated, it gives CASSQDKGLSETQYF.

In this sample, this clonotype turned up a few times. The J gene is TRBJ2-7, the V gene TRBV18; 13 nucleotides agree with TRBD2. V trimming: 4 bases; J trimming: 5 bases; junction bases outside the gene matches: 5. Germline assignment: CDR1 KGHSH and CDR2 LQKENI. The CDR3 extends over 15 amino acids. The chain's CDR3 is CASSLTSGGAHEQYF. The CDR3 DNA is TGTGCCAGCTCACTAACTAGCGGGGGGGCCCACGAGCAGTACTTC.

This clonotype was recorded at least ten times. The chain uses TRBV9 and TRBJ2-7; no clear D gene. V lost 0 bases and J lost 8, with 15 bases in between. The CDR3 length is 14 residues. Germline V gene data show CDR1 as SGDLS and CDR2 as YYNGEE. This CDR3 reads CASSVAPTYHQQYV. As DNA, the CDR3 is TGTGCCAGCAGCGTAGCTCCAACATATCACCAGCAGTACGTC.

The V gene is TRBV6-2 or TRBV6-3, the J gene TRBJ2-7, with 7 nucleotides matching TRBD2. The CDR3 is 12 amino acids. The V and J ends lost 8 bases and 0 bases, in that order; junction bases with no gene match: 1. Germline V gene lookup returns CDR1 MNHEY and CDR2 SVGEGT. DNA of the CDR3: TGTGCCAGCCGGACTAGCTCCTACGAGCAGTACTTC. Translating gives CASRTSSYEQYF.